The present entry profiles one TCR beta chain with its context. Its antigen is not identified. Unseparated into fractions, whole blood served as the source from which total RNA was extracted. This CDR3 spans 13 amino acids. The V and J ends lost 1 base and 3 bases respectively, with 7 bases between them. Germline lookup yields CDR1 MGHDK and CDR2 SYGVNS. Library preparation tagged each individual cDNA molecule with a unique molecular identifier. Per the authors' pipeline: Ranging from about 23,224 to 750,000, TCR counts per sample had a median value of around 91,000. TCRdb re-called the 5' RACE reads through MiXCR, storing one row per CDR3 protein. The V and J calls come from TCRdb's annotation, not from the publication. The table includes about 140,000 distinct CDR3 sequences, 3.5% to 5% detected once. The sample originates from a study of human T cells and chemical hapten exposure. Study-wide background: Mainly, slight library volume differences in the pool made TCR yields vary.

Points from the study as a whole: TCRs at a frequency above 1 in 1000 stayed unchanged with DPC sensitization.

The V gene is TRBV25-1, the J gene TRBJ2-7; unclear D gene. The TCR was taken from a female donor in good health. The CDR3, as DNA: TGTGCCAGCAGTGAATCAGTTATCTACGAGCAGTACTTC. Translated, it gives CASSESVIYEQYF.